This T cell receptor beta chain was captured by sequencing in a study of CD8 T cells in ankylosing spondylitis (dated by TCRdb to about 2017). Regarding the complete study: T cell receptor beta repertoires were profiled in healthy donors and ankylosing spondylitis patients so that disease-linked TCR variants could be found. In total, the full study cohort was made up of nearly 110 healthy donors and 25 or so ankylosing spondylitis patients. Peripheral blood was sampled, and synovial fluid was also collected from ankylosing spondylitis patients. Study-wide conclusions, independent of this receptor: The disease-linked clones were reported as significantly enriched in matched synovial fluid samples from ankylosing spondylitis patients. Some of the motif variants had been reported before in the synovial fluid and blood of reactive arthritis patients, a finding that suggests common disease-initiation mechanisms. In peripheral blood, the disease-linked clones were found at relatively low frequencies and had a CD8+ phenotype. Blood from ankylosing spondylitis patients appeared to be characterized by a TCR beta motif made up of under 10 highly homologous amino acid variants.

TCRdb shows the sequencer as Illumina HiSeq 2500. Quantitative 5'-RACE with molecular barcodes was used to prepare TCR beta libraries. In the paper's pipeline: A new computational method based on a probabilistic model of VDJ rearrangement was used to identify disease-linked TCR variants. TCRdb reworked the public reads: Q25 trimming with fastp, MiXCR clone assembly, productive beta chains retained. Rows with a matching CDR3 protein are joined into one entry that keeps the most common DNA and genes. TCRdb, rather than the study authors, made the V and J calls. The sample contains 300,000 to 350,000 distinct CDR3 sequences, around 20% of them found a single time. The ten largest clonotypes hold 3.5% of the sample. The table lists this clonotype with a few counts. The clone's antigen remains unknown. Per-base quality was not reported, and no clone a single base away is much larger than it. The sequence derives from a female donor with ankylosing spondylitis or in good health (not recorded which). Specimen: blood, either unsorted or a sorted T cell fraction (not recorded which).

The bases are TGCGCCAGCAGCCTGTCGGGACCTACAGAAGAGACCCAGTACTTC. The translation is CASSLSGPTEETQYF. The V and J segments used are TRBV5-1 and TRBJ2-5, with the D call perhaps TRBD1 or TRBD2, as 5 bases match in each case. CDR3 length: 15 amino acids, cysteine to phenylalanine. The read is trimmed to its CDR3 DNA, 45 bases read in frame from base 1. In the germline V gene, CDR1 corresponds to SGHRS and CDR2 to YFSETQ. V was cut back by 4 bases and J by 3 bases, leaving a gap of 16 bases between them.